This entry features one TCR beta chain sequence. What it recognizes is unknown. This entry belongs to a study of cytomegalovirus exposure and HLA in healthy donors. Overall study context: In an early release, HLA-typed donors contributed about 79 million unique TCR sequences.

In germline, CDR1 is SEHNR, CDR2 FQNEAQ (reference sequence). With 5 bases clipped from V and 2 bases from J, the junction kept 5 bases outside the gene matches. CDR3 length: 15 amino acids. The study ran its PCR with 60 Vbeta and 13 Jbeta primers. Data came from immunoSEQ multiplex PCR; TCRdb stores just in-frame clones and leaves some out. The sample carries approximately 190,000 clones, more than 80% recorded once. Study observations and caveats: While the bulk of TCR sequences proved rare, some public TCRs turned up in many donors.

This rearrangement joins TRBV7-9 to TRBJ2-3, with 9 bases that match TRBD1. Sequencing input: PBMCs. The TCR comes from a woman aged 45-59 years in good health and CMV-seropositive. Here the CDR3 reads CASSVTGGPTDTQYF. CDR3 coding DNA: TGTGCCAGCAGCGTAACAGGGGGCCCCACAGATACGCAGTATTTT.